Listed here are 27 T cell receptor beta chains from one sample, sequenced in a study of blood T cell repertoires in COVID-19. Measured with immunoSEQ multiplex PCR; TCRdb has only the in-frame clones, and not every one. The table records more than 250,000 clones, 84% of them present only once. The sample was peripheral blood. These receptors all come from a human donor in a cohort sampled during active COVID-19.

In this sample, this clone turned up once. This chain uses TRBV4-2 with TRBJ2-5; D ambiguous. V lost 0 bases and J 5 bases, leaving 13 bases between the germline ends. Looked up from germline, CDR1 is LGHNA and CDR2 is YNFKEQ. The CDR3 runs 15 residues. In nucleotides, the CDR3 is TGTGCCAGCAGCCAAGAGCTGATTTCGCGGGAGACCCAGTACTTC. This codes for CASSQELISRETQYF.

This chain joins TRBV28 and TRBJ1-2; TRBD1 aligns across 8 bases. Germline CDR1 is MDHEN and CDR2 is SYDVKM. The CDR3 totals 15 residues. The J segment lost 4 bases and the V segment lost 10 bases, leaving 14 bases of the junction unmatched. DNA for the CDR3: TGTGCCATCGCGCAGGGGGCGTCTCTTAGCTATGGCTACACCTTC. This codes for CAIAQGASLSYGYTF.

V and J are TRBV6-1 and TRBJ1-5, with D unresolved. Germline V gene data show CDR1 as MNHNS and CDR2 as SASEGT. With 1 base removed from V and 1 base from J, the gap between germline ends came to 11 bases. The CDR3 has 16 amino acids. CDR3 sequence: CASSEVAVLSNQPQHF. DNA of the CDR3: TGTGCCAGCAGTGAAGTGGCTGTTTTAAGCAATCAGCCCCAGCATTTT.

This clone was seen only once. The rearrangement uses TRBV18 and TRBJ2-3, with D uncertain. Trimming removed 1 base from V and 4 bases from J, with 6 bases in between. Per germline, CDR1 KGHSH and CDR2 LQKENI. This CDR3 is built from 13 residues. The CDR3 loop is CASSPLRADTQYF. CDR3 bases: TGTGCCAGCTCACCACTCCGGGCAGATACGCAGTATTTT.

The J gene is TRBJ2-7, the V gene TRBV5-1, with 11 bases identical to TRBD2. V shed 0 bases, J shed 3 bases, and the junction held 2 bases outside the gene matches. Per germline, CDR1 SGHRS and CDR2 YFSETQ. The CDR3 totals 15 residues. The CDR3 DNA is TGCGCCAGCAGCTTGGATGGGACTAGCGGCTACGAGCAGTACTTC. Protein product: CASSLDGTSGYEQYF.

The rearrangement uses TRBV5-1 and TRBJ1-1, with D maybe TRBD1 (5 bases). Germline CDR1 SGHRS, CDR2 YFSETQ. V lost 4 bases and J lost 0, with 10 bases in between. This CDR3 contains 14 residues. This CDR3 is CASSPTGLNTEAFF. The CDR3 region has the DNA TGCGCCAGCAGCCCAACAGGTTTGAACACTGAAGCTTTCTTT.

The V and J genes are TRBV6-5 and TRBJ2-3; the match to TRBD2 covers 10 bases. Trimming cost V 6 bases and J 4 bases; bases outside gene matches: 7. This CDR3 is 15 amino acids long. The V gene's germline CDR1 is MNHEY and CDR2 SVGAGI. CDR3 sequence: CASSPSGGASDTQYF. CDR3 in DNA: TGTGCCAGCAGCCCAAGCGGGGGGGCGTCAGATACGCAGTATTTT.

This rearrangement joins TRBV6-5 to TRBJ1-4; D might be TRBD1 (5 bases). V gave up 5 bases and J gave up 2 bases, with 12 bases separating them. Germline V CDR1 and CDR2: MNHEY, SVGAGI. The CDR3 spans 15 residues. CDR3 residues: CASSPTGVTNEKLFF. CDR3 nucleotide sequence: TGTGCCAGCAGTCCTACAGGAGTGACTAATGAAAAACTGTTTTTT.

The chain has TRBV4-3 and TRBJ2-7; possible D gene TRBD1, 6 bases. Between the trimmed V and J ends, which lost 0 bases and 2 bases, there was a span of 11 bases. The CDR3 consists of 15 residues. Germline CDR1 reads LGHNA; CDR2 reads YSLEER. The CDR3 is CASSQDGQPAYEQYF. CDR3 bases: TGCGCCAGCAGCCAAGATGGACAGCCAGCCTACGAGCAGTACTTC.

This chain uses TRBV3-1 (or the pseudogene TRBV3-2) with TRBJ2-7; 8 positions agree with TRBD2. This CDR3 spans 13 amino acids. After removal of 4 bases from V and 7 bases from J, the junction contained 6 bases not matched to a gene. Germline V gene sequence: CDR1 LGHDT, CDR2 YNNKEL (reference sequence). The CDR3: CASSPGLGLEQYF. DNA for the CDR3: TGTGCCAGCAGCCCGGGACTAGGGCTGGAGCAGTACTTC.

This chain uses TRBV4-1 with TRBJ1-2; no reliable D call. V was trimmed by 5 bases and J by 4 bases, leaving 14 bases between them. There are 14 residues in the CDR3. In germline, CDR1 is MGHRA, CDR2 YSYEKL. CDR3 DNA sequence: TGCGCCAGCAGCAACCCCATTCGGAGCTATGGCTACACCTTC. This sequence encodes CASSNPIRSYGYTF.

The chain uses TRBV13 and TRBJ2-5; D is uncertain. This CDR3 has 13 residues. Trimming took off 4 bases at V and 3 bases at J, with 9 bases between the two ends. CDR1 and CDR2 (germline): PRHDT, FYEKMQ (reference sequence). CDR3 in DNA: TGTGCCAGCAGCTCGCCCCGGGAAGAGACCCAGTACTTC. Amino acid sequence: CASSSPREETQYF. Combining the CDR3 with reference TRBV13 and TRBJ2-5 gives the whole variable domain AAGVIQSPRHLIKEKRETATLKCYPIPRHDTVYWYQQGPGQDPQFLISFYEKMQSDKGSIPDRFSAQQFSDYHSELNMSSLELGDSALYFCASSSPREETQYFGPGTRLLVL.

The CDR3 DNA follows: TGTGCCAGCAGTTTATCTGACAGGGTGGGGGAGCTGTTTTTT. It translates to CASSLSDRVGELFF. The chain carries TRBV28 and TRBJ2-2, with TRBD1 identical over 7 bases. Germline lookup yields CDR1 MDHEN and CDR2 SYDVKM. This CDR3 has 14 residues. V was pared by 1 base and J by 8 bases, with 4 bases of the junction left unmatched. Filled out from reference TRBV28 and TRBJ2-2, the complete variable domain reads DVKVTQSSRYLVKRTGEKVFLECVQDMDHENMFWYRQDPGLGLRLIYFSYDVKMKEKGDIPEGYSVSREKKERFSLILESASTNQTSMYLCASSLSDRVGELFFGEGSRLTVL.

The chain links TRBV29-1 to TRBJ2-1; 10 bases map to TRBD2. The CDR3 covers 15 residues. J was trimmed by 6 bases and V by 3 bases; bases with no gene match: 8. Germline assignment: CDR1 SQVTM and CDR2 ANQGSEA. The CDR3 here is CSVESASGGPNEQFF. The CDR3 bases are TGCAGCGTTGAGTCCGCTAGCGGGGGTCCCAATGAGCAGTTCTTC.

The table lists this clone with a count of one. CDR3 coding DNA: TGTGCCAGCAGCTTAAGTTTGACAGGCCGGTCCTACGAGCAGTACTTC. This translates into CASSLSLTGRSYEQYF. This chain joins TRBV5-8 and TRBJ2-7, with D perhaps matching TRBD1 (6 bases). V lost 2 bases to trimming and J lost 1 base, with 16 bases between them. Germline-derived CDR1 and CDR2 are SGHTS and YDEGEE. The CDR3 extends over 16 amino acids.

Only a few counts were recorded for this clone. The J gene is TRBJ2-1, the V gene TRBV27; D might be TRBD1 (6 bases). Germline V gene data show CDR1 as MNHEY and CDR2 as SMNVEV (reference sequence). V gave up 5 bases and J gave up 0 bases, with 14 bases separating them. This CDR3 has 16 amino acids. This CDR3 reads CASSPSDRSSYNEQFF. For the CDR3, the DNA is TGTGCCAGCAGTCCATCGGACAGAAGCTCCTACAATGAGCAGTTCTTC.

V gene TRBV6-2 or TRBV6-3 combines with J gene TRBJ2-7, with TRBD2 matching 7 bases. V gave up 2 bases and J gave up 0 bases; unmatched junction bases: 7. The CDR3 runs 16 residues. Germline CDR1 MNHEY, CDR2 SVGEGT. For the CDR3, the DNA is TGTGCCAGCAGTTACAAGTCGGGGGGAAGCTCCTACGAGCAGTACTTC. Translating it yields CASSYKSGGSSYEQYF.

This clone was detected only a few times. This rearrangement joins TRBV5-1 to TRBJ2-1, with a tentative D call TRBD1 (6 bases). The CDR3 is made up of 16 amino acids. The V end lost 2 bases, the J end lost 0 bases, and 12 bases lay between the germline ends. CDR1 and CDR2 from the germline V gene are SGHRS and YFSETQ. CDR3 sequence: CASSLRQASSYNEQFF. CDR3 in DNA: TGCGCCAGCAGCTTACGACAGGCTAGCTCCTACAATGAGCAGTTCTTC.

The genes are TRBV6-5 and TRBJ2-1, with 9 bases fitting TRBD1. CDR1 and CDR2 from the germline V gene are MNHEY and SVGAGI. Losses at the gene ends were 7 bases for V and 6 bases for J; bases not matched to a gene: 7. The CDR3 is made up of 14 amino acids. As DNA, the CDR3 is TGTGCCAGCATAGGGACAGGGTGGGTCAATGAGCAGTTCTTC. Its protein product is CASIGTGWVNEQFF.

The gene calls are TRBV4-3 and TRBJ2-7; TRBD1 is a possible D gene (5 bases). Looked up from germline, CDR1 is LGHNA and CDR2 is YSLEER. The CDR3 extends over 14 amino acids. V lost 1 base to trimming and J lost 3 bases, with 10 bases between them. The CDR3 region has the DNA TGCGCCAGCAGCCAAGGACAGACGGGCTACGAGCAGTACTTC. This gives the protein CASSQGQTGYEQYF.

With respect to this clone: One end of the junction is discordant with germline, which a read error may explain. The chain recombines TRBV7-2 with TRBJ2-1; TRBD2 matches 11 bases. CDR3 size: 15 residues. Germline V gene sequence: CDR1 SGHTA, CDR2 FQGNSA. Here the CDR3 DNA reads TGTGCCAGCAGCCTAGCGGGAGGCGTCTACAATGAGCAGTTCTTC. Its protein product is CASSLAGGVYNEQFF.

V is TRBV29-1 and J is TRBJ1-5; 7 nucleotides line up with TRBD1. This CDR3 spans 15 amino acids. Germline V gene lookup returns CDR1 SQVTM and CDR2 ANQGSEA. With 3 bases clipped from V and 0 bases from J, the junction kept 5 bases outside the gene matches. The CDR3 is CSVEDGTASNQPQHF. The CDR3 region has the DNA TGCAGCGTTGAGGACGGGACAGCTAGCAATCAGCCCCAGCATTTT. The full variable domain, in which reference TRBV29-1 and TRBJ1-5 provide the parts outside the CDR3, is SAVISQKPSRDICQRGTSLTIQCQVDSQVTMMFWYRQQPGQSLTLIATANQGSEATYESGFVIDKFPISRPNLTFSTLTVSNMSPEDSSIYLCSVEDGTASNQPQHFGDGTRLSIL.

This chain joins TRBV5-6 and TRBJ1-6; no clear D. Germline V lookup: CDR1 SGHDT, CDR2 YYEEEE. This CDR3 has 15 residues. V was cut by 3 bases and J by 4 bases, with 11 bases left in between. The CDR3 protein is CASSSVGNYNSPLHF. The CDR3 bases are TGTGCCAGCAGCTCCGTCGGGAATTATAATTCACCCCTCCACTTT.

V gene TRBV5-6 combines with J gene TRBJ1-1, with D perhaps TRBD1 (6 bases). Germline CDR1 and CDR2: SGHDT and YYEEEE. This CDR3 has 15 residues. The V gene lost 1 base and the J gene lost 1 base, with 11 bases spanning the gap. The CDR3 reads CASSLRVQGNTEAFF. The CDR3 DNA sequence: TGTGCCAGCAGCTTGCGGGTACAGGGGAACACTGAAGCTTTCTTT.

The chain is built from TRBV11-2 and TRBJ1-1; tentatively, D is TRBD1 (6 bases). Germline V lookup: CDR1 SGHAT, CDR2 FQNNGV. V gave up 3 bases and J gave up 3 bases, with 20 bases separating them. The CDR3 spans 17 residues. The CDR3 sequence is CASSFVVSTGIHTEAFF. Written as DNA, the CDR3 is TGTGCCAGCAGCTTTGTAGTCTCAACAGGGATTCACACTGAAGCTTTCTTT.

V is TRBV19 and J is TRBJ2-7; D possibly corresponds to TRBD1 (6 bases). The germline CDR1 and CDR2 sequences are LNHDA and SQIVND (reference sequence). V lost 3 bases to trimming and J lost 2 bases, with 11 bases between them. The CDR3 contains 14 residues. CDR3: CASSIPGETYEQYF. The DNA for the CDR3 is TGTGCCAGTAGTATCCCAGGGGAGACCTACGAGCAGTACTTC.

V usage is TRBV10-1 and J usage is TRBJ2-7; TRBD2 is a possible D gene (5 bases). Germline CDR1 reads WNHNN; CDR2 reads SYGVQD (reference sequence). Trimming cost V 2 bases and J 4 bases, with 12 bases left between them. This CDR3 region has 14 residues. This CDR3 reads CASSEGSMGYEQYF. The CDR3 coding sequence is TGCGCCAGCAGTGAGGGGAGTATGGGGTACGAGCAGTACTTC.